This TCR beta chain is drawn from a study of blood T cell repertoires in COVID-19. Study in general: T cells, B-cell-depleted T cells, or PBMCs provided the cDNA or gDNA that served as material.

Patients in Seattle were enrolled during active infection, then followed longitudinally. CDR3 length equals 14 residues. The germline V gene has CDR1 MDHEN and CDR2 SYDVKM. Trimming left V 3 bases short and J 1 base short, with 9 bases between. Assay used: immunoSEQ multiplex PCR; TCRdb lists only in-frame clones, some missing. The sample has under 200,000 clones; more than 75% are singletons. This chain joins TRBV28 and TRBJ2-5, with a tentative D call TRBD1 (5 bases). The sequence was obtained from a woman between 50 and 59 years old with COVID-19, enrolled during active disease. Sequenced: peripheral blood. CDR3 region: CASSFRQGQETQYF. The CDR3 nucleotides read TGTGCCAGCAGTTTCCGGCAGGGCCAAGAGACCCAGTACTTC.